This note documents a single T cell receptor beta chain sequence. Its specificity is unknown. A much larger clone is a single base away; this may be a read error. Donors were six healthy women in three monozygous twin pairs. This sample is drawn from a study of identical twins' blood T cells. Germline CDR1 reads SNHLY; CDR2 reads FYNNEI. This CDR3 is built from 10 residues. Study findings and constraints: Shared CDR3 clonotype counts tracked mainly the product of cloneset sizes. Twins reportedly had markedly more similar V usage than unrelated donors, even among out-of-frame TCRbeta clonotypes.

TCRdb reprocessed the 5' RACE reads with MiXCR, giving one entry per CDR3 protein. In the table there are about 370,000 distinct CDR3 sequences, about 28% of which are singletons. V usage is TRBV2 and J usage is TRBJ1-2; the D gene is possibly TRBD1 (5 bases). Material for sequencing was PBMCs. The receptor was isolated from a woman aged 18-49 years in good health. CDR3 DNA: TGTGCCGGCAGAGAACAGGAGGACACCTTC. Protein: CAGREQEDTF.